This section outlines one T cell receptor beta chain sequence together with its context. Its antigen is still unknown. This specimen belongs to a study of shared clonotypes between healthy human individuals. Findings of the study overall: Naive subsets tended to show greater estimated richness than memory subsets.

Every donor was a Caucasian adult from Nashville, Tennessee. It was across several immunoSEQ plates that each subset's genomic DNA was evenly split. Replicate PCRs from sorted subsets contained approximately 220 ng DNA, which is 29,000 or so T cell genomes. TCRdb's copy holds only in-frame clones and misses some; the assay was immunoSEQ multiplex PCR. This sample yields about 1 million clones, of which more than 65% are seen a single time; roughly 1.5% belongs to the top ten. The CDR3 covers 15 residues. V was shortened by 0 bases and J by 0 bases, with 8 bases between the two germline ends. Germline loops: CDR1 SGHKS, CDR2 YYEKEE (reference sequence).

The receptor comes from a man aged 18 to 30 in good health. This chain uses TRBV5-5 with TRBJ2-3; no clear D gene. The sample was memory CD4+ T cells sorted from blood. Subset given: CD45RA-negative fraction. The CDR3 loop reads CASSLDSRSTDTQYF. The DNA for the CDR3 is TGTGCCAGCAGCTTGGACAGCCGAAGCACAGATACGCAGTATTTT.